This entry features one TCR beta chain sequence. Authors' analysis steps: From reference gene primer amplification, estimates of nucleated cell counts were derived. TCRdb's copy holds only in-frame clones and misses some; the assay was immunoSEQ multiplex PCR. V and J calls and clone size come straight from that table; D and trimming were deduced from the DNA. The repertoire holds roughly 300,000 clones, with approximately 86% as singletons. The source of the sample is a study of blood T cell repertoires in COVID-19. Study-level background: The cDNA or gDNA used as material had been derived from T cells, B-cell-depleted T cells, or PBMCs.

CDR1 and CDR2 (germline): SGHTA, FQGTGA. Trimming at V came to 5 bases and at J to 3 bases, leaving 10 bases not matched to a gene. This CDR3 has 17 amino acids. The sequenced sample consisted of PBMCs or T cells enriched from blood (not recorded which). The TCR originated in a woman aged 40 to 55 with acute COVID-19. The V call is TRBV7-3, the J call TRBJ2-2; 9 bases are shared with TRBD2. CDR3 bases: TGTGCCAGCAGCATTTCCTCTAGCGGGGCTGACACCGGGGAGCTGTTTTTT. Protein: CASSISSSGADTGELFF. Complete variable domain (other parts from reference TRBV7-3 and TRBJ2-2): GAGVSQTPSNKVTEKGKYVELRCDPISGHTALYWYRQSLGQGPEFLIYFQGTGAADDSGLPNDRFFAVRPEGSVSTLKIQRTERGDSAVYLCASSISSSGADTGELFFGEGSRLTVL.